This T cell receptor beta chain was recorded in a study of cytomegalovirus exposure and HLA in healthy donors. Broader study findings: Presence/absence analyses assumed roughly uniform sequencing depth across donors, which may not hold. Trimming of TCR beta V- and J-genes showed a link, identified in a later analysis, to a missense DCLRE1C variant.

The PCR used 60 Vbeta and 13 Jbeta primers. Some clones are missing from TCRdb's copy, which holds only in-frame ones; the method was immunoSEQ multiplex PCR. The profile shows some 150,000 clones, 75% to 90% of them singletons. As regards this clone: Its specificity is unknown.

Material for sequencing was PBMCs. The receptor was derived from a woman aged 25 to 39 in good health and CMV-seronegative.

The CDR3 DNA reads TGTGCCAGCCGAGGGGGGGACTATGGCTACACCTTC. Translation gives CASRGGDYGYTF. The gene calls are TRBV5-6 and TRBJ1-2, with D possibly TRBD1 on 6 matching bases. With 7 bases removed from V and 3 bases from J, the gap between germline ends came to 10 bases. Looked up from germline, CDR1 is SGHDT and CDR2 is YYEEEE. CDR3 size: 12 residues.